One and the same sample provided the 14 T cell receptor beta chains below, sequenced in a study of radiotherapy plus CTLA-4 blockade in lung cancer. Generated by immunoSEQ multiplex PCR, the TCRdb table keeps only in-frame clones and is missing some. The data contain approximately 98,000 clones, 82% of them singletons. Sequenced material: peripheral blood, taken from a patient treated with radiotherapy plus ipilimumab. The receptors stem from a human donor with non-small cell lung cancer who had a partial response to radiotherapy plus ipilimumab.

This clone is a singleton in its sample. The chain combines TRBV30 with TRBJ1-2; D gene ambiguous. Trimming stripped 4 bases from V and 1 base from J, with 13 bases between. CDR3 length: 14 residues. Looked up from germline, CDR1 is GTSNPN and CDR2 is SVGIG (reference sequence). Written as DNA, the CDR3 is TGTGCCTGGATGGGGAGGCCCGGTAACTATGGCTACACCTTC. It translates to CAWMGRPGNYGYTF.

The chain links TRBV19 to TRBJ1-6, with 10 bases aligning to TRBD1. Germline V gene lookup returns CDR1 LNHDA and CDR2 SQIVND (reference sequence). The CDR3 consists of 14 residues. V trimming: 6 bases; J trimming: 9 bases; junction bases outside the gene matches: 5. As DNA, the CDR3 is TGTGCCAGTAGCCGGGACAGGGGAGGTTCACCCCTCCACTTT. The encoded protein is CASSRDRGGSPLHF.

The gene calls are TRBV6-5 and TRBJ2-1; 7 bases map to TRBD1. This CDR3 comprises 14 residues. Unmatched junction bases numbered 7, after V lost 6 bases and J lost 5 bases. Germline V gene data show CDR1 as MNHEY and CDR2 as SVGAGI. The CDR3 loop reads CASSSGQRNNEQFF. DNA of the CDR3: TGTGCCAGCAGCTCGGGACAGAGAAACAATGAGCAGTTCTTC.

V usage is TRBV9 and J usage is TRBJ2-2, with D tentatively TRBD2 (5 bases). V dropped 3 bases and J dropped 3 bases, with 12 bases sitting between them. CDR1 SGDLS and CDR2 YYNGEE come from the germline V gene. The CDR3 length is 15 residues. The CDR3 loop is CASSGGLWDTGELFF. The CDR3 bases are TGTGCCAGCAGCGGAGGGCTTTGGGACACCGGGGAGCTGTTTTTT. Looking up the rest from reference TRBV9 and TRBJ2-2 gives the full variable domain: DSGVTQTPKHLITATGQRVTLRCSPRSGDLSVYWYQQSLDQGLQFLIQYYNGEERAKGNILERFSAQQFPDLHSELNLSSLELGDSALYFCASSGGLWDTGELFFGEGSRLTVL.

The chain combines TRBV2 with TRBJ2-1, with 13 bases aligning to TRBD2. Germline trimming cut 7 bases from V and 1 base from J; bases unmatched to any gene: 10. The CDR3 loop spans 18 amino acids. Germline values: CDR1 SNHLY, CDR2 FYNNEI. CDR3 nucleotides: TGTGCCAGCACCCCGCTTTCACTAGCGGGAGGGTCCTACAATGAGCAGTTCTTC. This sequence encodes CASTPLSLAGGSYNEQFF. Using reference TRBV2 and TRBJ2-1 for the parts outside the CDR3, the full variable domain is EPEVTQTPSHQVTQMGQEVILRCVPISNHLYFYWYRQILGQKVEFLVSFYNNEISEKSEIFDDQFSVERPDGSNFTLKIRSTKLEDSAMYFCASTPLSLAGGSYNEQFFGPGTRLTVL.

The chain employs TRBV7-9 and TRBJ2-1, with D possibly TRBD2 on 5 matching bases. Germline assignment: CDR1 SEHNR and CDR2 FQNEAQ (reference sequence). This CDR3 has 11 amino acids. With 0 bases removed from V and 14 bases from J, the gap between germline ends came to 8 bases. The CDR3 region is CASSLAGEEFF. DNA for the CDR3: TGTGCCAGCAGCTTAGCGGGAGAGGAGTTCTTC.

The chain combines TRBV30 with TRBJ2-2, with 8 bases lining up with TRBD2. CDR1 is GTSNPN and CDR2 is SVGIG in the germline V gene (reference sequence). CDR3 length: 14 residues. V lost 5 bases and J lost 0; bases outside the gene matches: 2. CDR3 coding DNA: TGTGCCTGGCAAGCGGGGGCGAACACCGGGGAGCTGTTTTTT. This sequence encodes CAWQAGANTGELFF.

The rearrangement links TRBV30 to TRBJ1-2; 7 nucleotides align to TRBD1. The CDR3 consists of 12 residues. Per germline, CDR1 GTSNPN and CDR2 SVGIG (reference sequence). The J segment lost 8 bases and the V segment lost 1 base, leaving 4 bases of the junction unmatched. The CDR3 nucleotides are TGTGCCTGGAGTGCCAGGGGGTTAGGCTACACCTTC. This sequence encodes CAWSARGLGYTF.

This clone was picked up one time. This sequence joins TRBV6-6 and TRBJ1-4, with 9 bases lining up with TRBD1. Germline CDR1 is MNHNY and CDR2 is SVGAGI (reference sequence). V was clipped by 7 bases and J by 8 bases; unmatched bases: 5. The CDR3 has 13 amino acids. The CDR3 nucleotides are TGTGCCAGCACGGGACAGGGTCAGGAAAAACTGTTTTTT. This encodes CASTGQGQEKLFF.

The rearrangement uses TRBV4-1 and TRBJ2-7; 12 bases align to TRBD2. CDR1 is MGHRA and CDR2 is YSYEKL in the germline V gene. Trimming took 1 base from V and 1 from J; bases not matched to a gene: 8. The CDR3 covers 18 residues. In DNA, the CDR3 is TGCGCCAGCAGCCAAGGAGTACTAGGACTAGCGGGATCCTACGAGCAGTACTTC. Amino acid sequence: CASSQGVLGLAGSYEQYF.

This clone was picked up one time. CDR3 loop: CASSLGGNYGYTF. As DNA, the CDR3 is TGCGCCAGCAGCTTGGGGGGCAACTATGGCTACACCTTC. This chain uses TRBV5-1 with TRBJ1-2; the D gene is possibly TRBD1 (5 bases). This CDR3 is built from 13 residues. Germline values: CDR1 SGHRS, CDR2 YFSETQ. Trimming took off 0 bases at V and 2 bases at J, with 5 bases between the two ends.

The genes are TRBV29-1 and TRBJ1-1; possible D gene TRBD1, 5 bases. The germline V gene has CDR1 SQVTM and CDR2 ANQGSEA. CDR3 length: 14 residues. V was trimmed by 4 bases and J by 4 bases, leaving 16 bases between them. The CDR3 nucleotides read TGCAGCGTTGCTACAGGCCACGGCGGCACTGAAGCTTTCTTT. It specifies CSVATGHGGTEAFF.

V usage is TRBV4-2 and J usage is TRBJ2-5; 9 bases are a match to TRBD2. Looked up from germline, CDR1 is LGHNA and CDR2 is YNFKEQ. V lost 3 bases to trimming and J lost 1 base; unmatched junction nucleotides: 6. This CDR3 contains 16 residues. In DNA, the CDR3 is TGTGCCAGCAGCCATGCAGCGGGAGGTCCCCAAGAGACCCAGTACTTC. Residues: CASSHAAGGPQETQYF.

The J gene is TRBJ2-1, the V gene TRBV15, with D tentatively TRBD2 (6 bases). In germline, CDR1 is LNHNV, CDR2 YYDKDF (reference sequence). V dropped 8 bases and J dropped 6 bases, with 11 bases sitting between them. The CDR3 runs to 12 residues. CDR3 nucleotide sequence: TGTGCCACCGGGGGACTCGCCAATGAGCAGTTCTTC. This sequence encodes CATGGLANEQFF.